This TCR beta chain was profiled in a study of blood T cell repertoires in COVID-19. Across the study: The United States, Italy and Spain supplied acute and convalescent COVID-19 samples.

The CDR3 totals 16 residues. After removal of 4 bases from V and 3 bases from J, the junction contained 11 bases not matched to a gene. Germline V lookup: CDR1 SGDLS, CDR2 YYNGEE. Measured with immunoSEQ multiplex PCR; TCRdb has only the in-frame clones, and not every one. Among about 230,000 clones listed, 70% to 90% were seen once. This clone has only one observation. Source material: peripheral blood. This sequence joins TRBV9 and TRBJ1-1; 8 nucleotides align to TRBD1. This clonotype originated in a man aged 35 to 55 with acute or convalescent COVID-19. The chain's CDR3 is CASSPRAKQGDTEAFF. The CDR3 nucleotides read TGTGCCAGCAGCCCCAGGGCCAAACAGGGGGACACTGAAGCTTTCTTT. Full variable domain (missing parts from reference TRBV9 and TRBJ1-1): DSGVTQTPKHLITATGQRVTLRCSPRSGDLSVYWYQQSLDQGLQFLIQYYNGEERAKGNILERFSAQQFPDLHSELNLSSLELGDSALYFCASSPRAKQGDTEAFFGQGTRLTVV.